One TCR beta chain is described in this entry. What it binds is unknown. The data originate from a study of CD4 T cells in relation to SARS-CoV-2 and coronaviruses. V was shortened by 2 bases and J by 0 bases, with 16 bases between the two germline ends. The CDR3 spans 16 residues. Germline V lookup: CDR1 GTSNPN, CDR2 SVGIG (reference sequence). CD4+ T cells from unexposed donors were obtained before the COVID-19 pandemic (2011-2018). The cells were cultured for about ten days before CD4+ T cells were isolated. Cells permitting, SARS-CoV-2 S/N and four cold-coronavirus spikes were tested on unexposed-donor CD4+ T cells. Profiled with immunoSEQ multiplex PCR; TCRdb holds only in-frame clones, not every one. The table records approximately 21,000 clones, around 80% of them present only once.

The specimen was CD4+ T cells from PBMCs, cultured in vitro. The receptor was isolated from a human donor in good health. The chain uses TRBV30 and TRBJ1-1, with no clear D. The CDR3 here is CAWSPPGYSMNTEAFF. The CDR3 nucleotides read TGTGCCTGGAGTCCCCCTGGGTACAGTATGAACACTGAAGCTTTCTTT.